The subject of this entry is one T cell receptor (beta chain). The antigen is unknown. TCRdb's table, derived via immunoSEQ multiplex PCR, lists solely in-frame clones and lacks some. The repertoire holds more than 2 million clones, roughly 95% seen once, with roughly 0.13% in the top ten. With 4 bases removed from V and 3 bases from J, the gap between germline ends came to 17 bases. CDR1 is MNHEY, CDR2 SVGAGI, per germline. There are 16 residues in the CDR3. This sample was taken from a study of shared clonotypes between healthy human individuals. Whole-study context: The donor pool was made up of a couple of women and three men aged 18 to 49.

General study findings and limits: Sampling used blood alone; tissue repertoires probably differ. On the whole, naive subsets had larger estimated richness than memory subsets had.

The sequencing sample was made of naive CD4+ T cells sorted from blood. Subset reported: CD45RA+ positively selected. The sequence was obtained from a man aged 18 to 35 in good health. This rearrangement joins TRBV6-5 to TRBJ2-3; TRBD1 is a possible D gene (6 bases). CDR3: CASSLQGATWTDTQYF. CDR3 sequence (DNA): TGTGCCAGCAGTTTACAGGGTGCCACTTGGACAGATACGCAGTATTTT.